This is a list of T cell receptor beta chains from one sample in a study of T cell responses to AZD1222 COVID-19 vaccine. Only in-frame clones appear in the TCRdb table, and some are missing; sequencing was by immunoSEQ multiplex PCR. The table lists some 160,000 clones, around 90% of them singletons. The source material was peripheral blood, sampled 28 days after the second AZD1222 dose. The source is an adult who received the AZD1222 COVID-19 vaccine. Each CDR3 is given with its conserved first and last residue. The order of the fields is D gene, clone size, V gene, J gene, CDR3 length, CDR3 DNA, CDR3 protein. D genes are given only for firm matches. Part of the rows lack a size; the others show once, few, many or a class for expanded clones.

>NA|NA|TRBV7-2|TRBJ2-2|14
TGTGCCAGCAGCTTGACCCGGGTTGGCGGGGAGCTGTTTTTT
CASSLTRVGGELFF
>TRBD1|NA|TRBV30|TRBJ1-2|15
TGTGCCTGGAGACCCAGACAGGGTATGTTGTATGGCTACACCTTC
CAWRPRQGMLYGYTF
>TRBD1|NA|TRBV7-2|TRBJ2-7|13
TGTGCCAGCAGCTTCGACAGGGTAAGCGAGCAGTACTTC
CASSFDRVSEQYF
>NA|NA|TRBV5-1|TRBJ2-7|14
TGCGCCAGCAGCTTTACAACAGGCTCCTACGAGCAGTACTTC
CASSFTTGSYEQYF
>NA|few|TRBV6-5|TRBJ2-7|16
TGTGCCAGCAGTTTTCTCGATCCTTTAGGCTCCTACGAGCAGTACTTC
CASSFLDPLGSYEQYF
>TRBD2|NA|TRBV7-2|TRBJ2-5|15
TGTGCCAGCAGCTTCCCGGGACTAGCGGGGGGTACCCAGTACTTC
CASSFPGLAGGTQYF
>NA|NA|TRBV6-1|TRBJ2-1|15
TGTGCCAGCAGTGAAATGGTCCGAAACTACAATGAGCAGTTCTTC
CASSEMVRNYNEQFF
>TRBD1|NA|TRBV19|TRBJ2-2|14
TGTGCCAGTAGTGCCTACAGGGGGCCTGGGGAGCTGTTTTTT
CASSAYRGPGELFF
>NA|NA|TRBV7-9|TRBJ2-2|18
TGTGCCAGCAGCCTAAGCCGGGGCCAGGGCGGATTCACCGGGGAGCTGTTTTTT
CASSLSRGQGGFTGELFF
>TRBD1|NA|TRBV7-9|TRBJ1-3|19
TGTGCCAGCAGCCGGATGACAGGGGCGATATCGGACTCTGGAAACACCATATATTTT
CASSRMTGAISDSGNTIYF
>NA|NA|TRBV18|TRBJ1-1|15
TGTGCCAGCTCACCACTATCCGGGAAGAACACTGAAGCTTTCTTT
CASSPLSGKNTEAFF
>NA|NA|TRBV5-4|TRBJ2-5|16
TGTGCCAGCAGCTTGGACGCTGGAAGAGCTAGGGAGACCCAGTACTTC
CASSLDAGRARETQYF
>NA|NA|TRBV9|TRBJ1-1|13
TGTGCCAGCAGCGTATCTCAGGACACTGAAGCTTTCTTT
CASSVSQDTEAFF
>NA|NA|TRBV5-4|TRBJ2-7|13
TGTGCCAGCAGCGGGATCAATGCCTACGAGCAGTACTTC
CASSGINAYEQYF
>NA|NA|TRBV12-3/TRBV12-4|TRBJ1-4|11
TGTGCCAGCACCCCGGGGGAAAAACTGTTTTTT
CASTPGEKLFF
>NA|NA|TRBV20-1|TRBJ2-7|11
TGCAGTGCAGCCGACCCTCCGGAGCAGTACTTC
CSAADPPEQYF
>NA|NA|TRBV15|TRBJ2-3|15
TGTGCCACCAGCCCACAAGCGGGTCACACAGATACGCAGTATTTT
CATSPQAGHTDTQYF
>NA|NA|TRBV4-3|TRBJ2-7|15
TGCGCCAGCAGCCAAGATGAGCGGGCGCCCAACGAGCAGTACTTC
CASSQDERAPNEQYF
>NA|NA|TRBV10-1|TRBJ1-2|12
TGCGCCAGCAGTGACAACAGCTATGGCTACACCTTC
CASSDNSYGYTF
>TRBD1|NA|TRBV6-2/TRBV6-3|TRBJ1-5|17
TGTGCCAGCAGTTACGGGCAGGGGGTTGCGATTTATCAGCCCCAGCATTTT
CASSYGQGVAIYQPQHF
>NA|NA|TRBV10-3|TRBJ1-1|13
TGTGCCATCAGTGGCACAGGGAACACTGAAGCTTTCTTT
CAISGTGNTEAFF
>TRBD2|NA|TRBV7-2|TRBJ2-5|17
TGTGCCAGCAGCTTAAATCAACCCGGGCTAGCGGGGGAGACCCAGTACTTC
CASSLNQPGLAGETQYF
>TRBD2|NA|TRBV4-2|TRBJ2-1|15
TGTGCCAGCAGCCAAGGGACTAGCTCCTACAATGAGCAGTTCTTC
CASSQGTSSYNEQFF
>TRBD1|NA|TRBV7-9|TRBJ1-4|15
TGTGCCAGCAGCGCTACGGGACAGGGTAATGAAAAACTGTTTTTT
CASSATGQGNEKLFF
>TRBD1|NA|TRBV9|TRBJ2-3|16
TGTGCCAGCAGCACTCGGGACAGGGGCTCCACAGATACGCAGTATTTT
CASSTRDRGSTDTQYF
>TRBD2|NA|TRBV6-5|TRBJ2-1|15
TGTGCCAGCAGTTTACTAGCGGGGGGCCACAATGAGCAGTTCTTC
CASSLLAGGHNEQFF
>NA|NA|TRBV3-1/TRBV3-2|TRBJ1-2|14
TGTGCCAGCAGCCAAGATGGACAGAGCTATGGCTACACCTTC
CASSQDGQSYGYTF
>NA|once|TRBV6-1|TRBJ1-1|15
TGTGCCAGCAGTGAATATAACACGCTGAACACTGAAGCTTTCTTT
CASSEYNTLNTEAFF
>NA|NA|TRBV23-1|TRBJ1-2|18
TGCGCCAGCAGTCAAGCCCCCGGGGGGAGGGTTTGGTGCTATGGCTACACCTTC
CASSQAPGGRVWCYGYTF
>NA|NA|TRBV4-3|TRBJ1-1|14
TGCGCCAGCAGCCAAACAGCGGTGAACACTGAAGCTTTCTTT
CASSQTAVNTEAFF
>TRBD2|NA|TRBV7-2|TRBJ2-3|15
TGTGCCAGCAGCTCCATAGCGGGGGGCACAGATACGCAGTATTTT
CASSSIAGGTDTQYF
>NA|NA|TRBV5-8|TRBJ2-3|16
TGTGCCAGCAGCCGGGGCCAGGGGGGTAGAACAGATACGCAGTATTTT
CASSRGQGGRTDTQYF
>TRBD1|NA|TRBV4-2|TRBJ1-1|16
TGTGCCAGCAGCCAAGGCCACAGAGACAGGGGCCCTGAAGCTTTCTTT
CASSQGHRDRGPEAFF
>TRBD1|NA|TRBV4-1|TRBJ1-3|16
TGCGCCAGCAGGTCCGGGACAGGGGGCCGCCGGGGCACCATATATTTT
CASRSGTGGRRGTIYF
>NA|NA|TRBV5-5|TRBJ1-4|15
TGTGCCAGCAGCTTGTCCCGTGCAACTAATGAAAAACTGTTTTTT
CASSLSRATNEKLFF
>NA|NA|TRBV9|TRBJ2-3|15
TGTGCCAGCAGCGTAGTTCCCCAGAACACAGATACGCAGTATTTT
CASSVVPQNTDTQYF
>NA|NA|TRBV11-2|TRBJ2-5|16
TGTGCCAGCAGCCTGACATTCGGGGGAAACCAAGAGACCCAGTACTTC
CASSLTFGGNQETQYF
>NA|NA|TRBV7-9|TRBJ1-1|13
TGTGCCAGCAGCTTCCTGACGAACACTGAAGCTTTCTTT
CASSFLTNTEAFF
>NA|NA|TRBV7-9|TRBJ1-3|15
TGTGCCAGCAGCGTAGACCTTAGCTCTGGAAACACCATATATTTT
CASSVDLSSGNTIYF
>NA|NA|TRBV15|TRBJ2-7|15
TGTGCCACCAGCAGTCGGAGCGGGTATTCCTACGAGCAGTACTTC
CATSSRSGYSYEQYF
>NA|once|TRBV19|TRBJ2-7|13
TGTGCCAGTAGTGACTCCGGGGGTTACGAGCAGTACTTC
CASSDSGGYEQYF
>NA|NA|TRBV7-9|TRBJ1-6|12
TGTGCCAGCAGCCTCGAGCATTCACCCCTCCACTTT
CASSLEHSPLHF
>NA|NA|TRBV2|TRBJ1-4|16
TGTGCCAGCAGTGTTGACAGCAATAAAACCTTTAAAAAACTGTTTTTT
CASSVDSNKTFKKLFF
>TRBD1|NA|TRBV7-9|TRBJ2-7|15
TGTGCCAGCAGCCCGGGGACAGGGGGTTTATACGAGCAGTACTTC
CASSPGTGGLYEQYF
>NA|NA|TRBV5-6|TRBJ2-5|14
TGTGCCAGCAGCTGGAGGGACTTTCAAGAGACCCAGTACTTC
CASSWRDFQETQYF
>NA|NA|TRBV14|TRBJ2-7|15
TGTGCCAGCAGCCAGGGTTGGCCCTCTCCCTACGAGCAGTACTTC
CASSQGWPSPYEQYF
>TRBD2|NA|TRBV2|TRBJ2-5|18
TGTGCCAGCAGTGAAGCGAGCCTAGCGGGGGTGTTATGGGAGACCCAGTACTTC
CASSEASLAGVLWETQYF
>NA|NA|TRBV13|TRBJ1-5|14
TGTGCCAGCAGCTTAGGACAGTCCAATCAGCCCCAGCATTTT
CASSLGQSNQPQHF
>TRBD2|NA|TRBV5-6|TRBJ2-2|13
TGTGCCAGCACTAGCGGGGGACCCGGGGAGCTGTTTTTT
CASTSGGPGELFF
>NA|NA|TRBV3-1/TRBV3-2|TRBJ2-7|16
TGTGCCAGCAGCCTGGGTTATCGGGGGAGCTCCTACGAGCAGTACTTC
CASSLGYRGSSYEQYF
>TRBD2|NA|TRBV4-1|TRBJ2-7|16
TGCGCCAGCAGCCAAGGTTTTGGGGGGGATGAGCGCGAGCAGTACTTC
CASSQGFGGDEREQYF
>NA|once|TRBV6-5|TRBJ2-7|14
TGTGCCAGCAGAGCCTTCGGCGGGGTGTACGAGCAGTACTTC
CASRAFGGVYEQYF
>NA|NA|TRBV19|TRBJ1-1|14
TGTGCCAGTGAACGTAAAGGAGGGGCCGGAGCCGCTTTCTTT
CASERKGGAGAAFF